Below, one T cell receptor beta chain is given with its context. What it binds is unknown. Sequencing used immunoSEQ multiplex PCR; TCRdb keeps in-frame clones, though not all of them. Found here are 300,000 to 400,000 clones, 80% to 90% of them singletons; the top ten hold approximately 11%. Treatment specified: 19 received Ad26.COV2.S at low or high dose, single or two shots; about 5 received placebo; per-sample allocation not given. Repertoires come from day 63 after the first vaccine or placebo injection. The data stem from a study of Ad26.COV2.S vaccination and SARS-CoV-2 variants. Whole-study results and caveats: Vaccine recipients showed a spike-specific TCR breadth that was higher than in placebo recipients. The TCR breadth and depth analyses may have produced an underestimate of total T cell responses. Similar non-spike TCR breadth was observed in recipients of vaccine and of placebo.

The CDR3 totals 13 residues. Germline V gene data show CDR1 as KGHDR and CDR2 as SFDVKD. With 4 bases clipped from V and 2 bases from J, the junction kept 0 bases outside the gene matches. This specimen consisted of peripheral blood, obtained in a trial of Ad26.COV2.S vaccine versus placebo. This chain joins TRBV24-1 and TRBJ2-5; 7 nucleotides agree with TRBD1. The TCR comes from a person between 18 and 60 years old who received the Ad26.COV2.S COVID-19 vaccine or a placebo. The CDR3 DNA reads as TGTGCCACCAGTGAGGGACAGCAAGAGACCCAGTACTTC. Its translation: CATSEGQQETQYF.